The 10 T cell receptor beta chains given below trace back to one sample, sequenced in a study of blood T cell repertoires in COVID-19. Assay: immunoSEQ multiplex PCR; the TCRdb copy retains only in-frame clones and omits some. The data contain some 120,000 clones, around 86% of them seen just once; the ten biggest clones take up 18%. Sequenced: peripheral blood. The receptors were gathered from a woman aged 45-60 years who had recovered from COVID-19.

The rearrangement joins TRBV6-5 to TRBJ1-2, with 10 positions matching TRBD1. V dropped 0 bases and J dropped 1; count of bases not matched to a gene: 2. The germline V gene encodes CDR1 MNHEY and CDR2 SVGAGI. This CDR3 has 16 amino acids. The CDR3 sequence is CASSYSRTGGNYGYTF. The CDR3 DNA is TGTGCCAGCAGTTACTCGCGGACAGGGGGTAACTATGGCTACACCTTC.

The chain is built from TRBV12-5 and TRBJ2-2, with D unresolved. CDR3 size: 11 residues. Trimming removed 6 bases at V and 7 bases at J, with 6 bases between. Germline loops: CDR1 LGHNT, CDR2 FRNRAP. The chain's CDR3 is CASGRNGELFF. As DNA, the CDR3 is TGTGCTAGTGGGCGTAACGGGGAGCTGTTTTTT.

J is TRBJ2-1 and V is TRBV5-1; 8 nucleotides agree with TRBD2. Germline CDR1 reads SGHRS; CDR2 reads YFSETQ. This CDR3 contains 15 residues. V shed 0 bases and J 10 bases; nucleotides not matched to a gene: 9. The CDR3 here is CASSLASGTRREQFF. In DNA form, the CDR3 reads TGCGCCAGCAGCTTGGCCTCCGGGACTAGAAGAGAGCAGTTCTTC.

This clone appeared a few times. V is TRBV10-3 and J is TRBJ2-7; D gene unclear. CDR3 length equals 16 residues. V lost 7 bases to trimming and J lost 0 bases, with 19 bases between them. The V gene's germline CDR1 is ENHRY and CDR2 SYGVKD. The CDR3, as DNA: TGTGCCATCAACTCGCATGAGGCGGAATCCTCCTACGAGCAGTACTTC. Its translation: CAINSHEAESSYEQYF.

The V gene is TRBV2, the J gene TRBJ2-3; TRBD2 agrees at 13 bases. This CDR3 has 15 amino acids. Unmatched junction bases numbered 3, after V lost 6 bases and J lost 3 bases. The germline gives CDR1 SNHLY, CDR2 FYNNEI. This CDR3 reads CASRLTSGRTDTQYF. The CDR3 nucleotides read TGTGCCAGCAGGCTGACTAGCGGGAGGACAGATACGCAGTATTTT.

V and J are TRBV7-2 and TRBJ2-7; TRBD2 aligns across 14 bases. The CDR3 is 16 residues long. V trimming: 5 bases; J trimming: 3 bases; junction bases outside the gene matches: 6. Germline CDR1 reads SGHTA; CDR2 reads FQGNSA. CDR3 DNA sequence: TGTGCCAGCAGCACAAGGACTAGCGGGAGGTTCTACGAGCAGTACTTC. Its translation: CASSTRTSGRFYEQYF.

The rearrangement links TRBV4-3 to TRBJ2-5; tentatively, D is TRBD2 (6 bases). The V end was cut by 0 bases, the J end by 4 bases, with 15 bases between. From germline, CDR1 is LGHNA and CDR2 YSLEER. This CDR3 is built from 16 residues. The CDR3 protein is CASSQEWAGRGETQYF. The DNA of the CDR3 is TGCGCCAGCAGCCAAGAGTGGGCAGGGCGGGGAGAGACCCAGTACTTC.

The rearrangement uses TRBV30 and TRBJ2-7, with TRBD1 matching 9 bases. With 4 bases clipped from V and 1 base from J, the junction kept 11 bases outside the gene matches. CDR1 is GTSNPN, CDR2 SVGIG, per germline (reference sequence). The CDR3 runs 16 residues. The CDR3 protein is CAWKSNDRGRSYEQYF. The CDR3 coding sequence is TGTGCCTGGAAATCGAACGACAGGGGGAGATCCTACGAGCAGTACTTC.

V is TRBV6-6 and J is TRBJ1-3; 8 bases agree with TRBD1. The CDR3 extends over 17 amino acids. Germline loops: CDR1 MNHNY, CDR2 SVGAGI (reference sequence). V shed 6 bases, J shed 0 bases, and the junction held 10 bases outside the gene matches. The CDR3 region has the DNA TGTGCCAGCAGACGAAGGACAGGGACCAACTCTGGAAACACCATATATTTT. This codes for CASRRRTGTNSGNTIYF.

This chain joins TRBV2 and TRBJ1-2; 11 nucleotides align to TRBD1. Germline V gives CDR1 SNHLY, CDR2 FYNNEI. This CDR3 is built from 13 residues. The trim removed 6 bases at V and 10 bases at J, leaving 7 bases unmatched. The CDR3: CASRDRGQGVYTF. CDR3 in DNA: TGTGCCAGCAGGGACCGGGGACAGGGGGTCTACACCTTC.